This TCR beta chain came from a study of T cell clonotyping in hematopoietic cell transplantation. J gave up 0 bases and V 7 bases, and 14 bases lay outside the gene matches. CDR3 length equals 17 residues. CDR1 and CDR2 (germline): SQVTM, ANQGSEA. The protocol was immunoSEQ multiplex PCR, while the TCRdb copy is restricted to in-frame clones and leaves out a portion. Among over 35,000 clones, 80% to 90% were seen once, and the ten largest hold 1.5% to 2%. Note on this clone: Its target is not known.

General study points: Pathologically expanded recipient clonotypes increased progressively from day 30 to day 180 as diversity fell. At the given depth, recipient repertoires were over 95% de novo clonotypes. Without cell sorting, CD4 versus CD8 contributions remain unresolved.

V and J are TRBV29-1 and TRBJ1-1; 10 nucleotides align to TRBD1. The sequence was obtained from a woman in her 40s in good health. Some clones in this sample may be carry-over from other donors' samples. Sequencing used peripheral blood mononuclear cells. CDR3 sequence: CSAKGGTGVVMNTEAFF. CDR3 nucleotides: TGCAGCGCCAAGGGTGGGACAGGGGTTGTCATGAACACTGAAGCTTTCTTT.